This TCR beta chain was found in a study of a mutant IDH1 vaccine in newly diagnosed glioma. About the research overall: Eight vaccinations went to patients in weeks 1, 3, 5, 7, 11, 15, 19, 23. Vaccinations were initiated 4-6 weeks following radiotherapy alone, or were given together with temozolomide cycles.

As for this clone: Its matching antigen is unknown.

Time point meaning: week 5, during vaccination. A 20-mer mutant IDH1 peptide at 300 ug was injected subcutaneously with topical imiquimod. Repertoires were generated with immunoSEQ multiplex PCR, while TCRdb's copy carries only in-frame clones and drops some. Among over 45,000 clones listed, around four fifths were seen once. The receptor was isolated from a woman between 45 and 65 years old with glioma. The specimen comprised PBMCs, sampled from a glioma patient whose treatment included an IDH1 peptide vaccine.

CDR3 sequence: CASSFSPGQGNYGYTF. For the CDR3, the DNA is TGTGCCAGCAGCTTTTCTCCGGGACAGGGGAACTATGGCTACACCTTC. This rearrangement joins TRBV7-2 to TRBJ1-2, with 10 bases fitting TRBD1. Germline-derived CDR1 and CDR2 are SGHTA and FQGNSA. Trimming at V came to 3 bases and at J to 2 bases, leaving 6 bases not matched to a gene. CDR3 length equals 16 residues.